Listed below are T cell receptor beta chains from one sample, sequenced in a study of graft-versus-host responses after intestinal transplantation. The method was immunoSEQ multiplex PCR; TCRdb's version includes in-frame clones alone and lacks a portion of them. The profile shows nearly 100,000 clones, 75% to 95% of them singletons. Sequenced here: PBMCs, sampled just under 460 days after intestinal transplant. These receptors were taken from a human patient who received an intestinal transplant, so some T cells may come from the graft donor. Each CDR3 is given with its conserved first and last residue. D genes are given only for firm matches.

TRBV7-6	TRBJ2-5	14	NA	CASSQLGYQETQYF	TGTGCCAGCAGTCAATTAGGGTACCAAGAGACCCAGTACTTC
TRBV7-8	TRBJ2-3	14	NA	CASSFSGYTDTQYF	TGTGCCAGCAGCTTCTCGGGTTACACAGATACGCAGTATTTT
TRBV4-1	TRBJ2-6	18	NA	CASSPQLPRLSGANVLTF	TGCGCCAGCAGCCCCCAGTTGCCCAGACTTTCTGGGGCCAACGTCCTGACTTTC
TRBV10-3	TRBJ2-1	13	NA	CATTGSSYNEQFF	TGTGCCACCACGGGGAGCTCCTACAATGAGCAGTTCTTC
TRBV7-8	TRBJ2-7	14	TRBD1	CASRTDRATYEQYF	TGTGCCAGCAGGACAGACAGGGCAACCTACGAGCAGTACTTC
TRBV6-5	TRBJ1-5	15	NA	CATTIRAGSNQPQHF	TGTGCCACCACGATCAGGGCCGGAAGCAATCAGCCCCAGCATTTT
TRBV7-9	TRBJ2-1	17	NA	CASSAQYPHVGYNEQFF	TGTGCCAGCAGCGCCCAATACCCCCACGTGGGATACAATGAGCAGTTCTTC
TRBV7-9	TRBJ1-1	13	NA	CASSLWGDTEAFF	TGTGCCAGCAGCTTATGGGGGGACACTGAAGCTTTCTTT
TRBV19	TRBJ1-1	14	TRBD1	CASSIQGGNTEAFF	TGTGCCAGTAGTATCCAGGGGGGAAACACTGAAGCTTTCTTT
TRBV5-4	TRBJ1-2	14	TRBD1	CASSGQGMNYGYTF	TGTGCCAGCAGCGGACAGGGTATGAACTATGGCTACACCTTC
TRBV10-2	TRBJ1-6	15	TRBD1	CASSKTGAYNSPLHF	TGCGCCAGCAGCAAGACAGGGGCTTATAATTCACCCCTCCACTTT
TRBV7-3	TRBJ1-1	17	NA	CASSSPGTQTEGPEAFF	TGTGCCAGCAGCTCCCCAGGAACTCAGACGGAGGGACCTGAAGCTTTCTTT
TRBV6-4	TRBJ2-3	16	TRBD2	CASSETSGGATDTQYF	TGTGCCAGCAGTGAGACTAGCGGGGGGGCCACAGATACGCAGTATTTT
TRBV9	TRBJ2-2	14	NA	CASSVAYGTGELFF	TGTGCCAGCAGCGTAGCTTACGGCACCGGGGAGCTGTTTTTT
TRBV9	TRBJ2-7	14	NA	CASSPRDRTYEQYF	TGTGCCAGCAGCCCCCGAGACCGAACCTACGAGCAGTACTTC